Listed below are T cell receptor beta chains from one sample, sequenced in a study of response to subunit inactivated influenza vaccine. TCRdb passed the RT-PCR reads through MiXCR, listing each CDR3 protein once. The table has 800,000 or so distinct CDR3 sequences, around 21% seen once. The source material was PBMCs from blood, sampled less than 6 days after vaccination. These receptors came from a man between 45 and 60 years old who received an inactivated influenza vaccine. CDR3s include the opening cysteine and the closing phenylalanine or tryptophan. D genes are given only for firm matches. For some rows the clone size is stated as once, few or many, or as a class when expanded; others skip it.

d_gene: NA; j_gene: TRBJ2-5; abundance: NA; v_gene: TRBV29-1; CDR3nt: TGCAGCGTCGACCCATGGGGGATCGGGAGAGAGACCCAGTACTTC; CDR3aa: CSVDPWGIGRETQYF
d_gene: TRBD2; j_gene: TRBJ2-7; abundance: NA; v_gene: TRBV3-1; CDR3nt: TGTGCCAGCAGCAAAGTAGCGGGAACGCACGAGCAGTACTTC; CDR3aa: CASSKVAGTHEQYF
d_gene: NA; j_gene: TRBJ2-3; abundance: NA; v_gene: TRBV6-2/TRBV6-3; CDR3nt: TGTGCCAGCAGTAGGCACTCGGAGTCGGATACGCAGTATTTT; CDR3aa: CASSRHSESDTQYF
d_gene: TRBD2; j_gene: TRBJ2-7; abundance: NA; v_gene: TRBV20-1; CDR3nt: TGCAGTGCCGACCGCGAGCGGGAACTTTCCTACGAGCAGTACTTC; CDR3aa: CSADRERELSYEQYF
d_gene: TRBD1; j_gene: TRBJ2-7; abundance: NA; v_gene: TRBV19; CDR3nt: TGTGCCAGTAGTATCCATCCCGGGACAGGGGTCGAGCAGTACTTC; CDR3aa: CASSIHPGTGVEQYF
d_gene: NA; j_gene: TRBJ1-3; abundance: many; v_gene: TRBV12-3/TRBV12-4; CDR3nt: TGTGCCAGCAGTCAGGGGCTCTCTGGAAACACCATATATTTT; CDR3aa: CASSQGLSGNTIYF
d_gene: TRBD1; j_gene: TRBJ1-4; abundance: NA; v_gene: TRBV4-1; CDR3nt: TGCGCCAGCAGCCAAACAGGGGCAGGAGCAACTAATGAAAAACTGTTTTTT; CDR3aa: CASSQTGAGATNEKLFF
d_gene: NA; j_gene: TRBJ2-2; abundance: few; v_gene: TRBV5-1; CDR3nt: TGCGCCAGCAGCTCCCCAGGGCGTCGGAACACCGGGGAGCTGTTTTTT; CDR3aa: CASSSPGRRNTGELFF
d_gene: NA; j_gene: TRBJ2-4; abundance: NA; v_gene: TRBV6-2/TRBV6-3; CDR3nt: TGTGCCAGCAGTCACGGGGACGGCGGCATTCAGTACTTC; CDR3aa: CASSHGDGGIQYF
d_gene: TRBD1; j_gene: TRBJ2-7; abundance: few; v_gene: TRBV7-2; CDR3nt: TGTGCCAGCAGCAACAGGGGGCTCTACGAGCAGTACTTC; CDR3aa: CASSNRGLYEQYF
d_gene: NA; j_gene: TRBJ1-1; abundance: NA; v_gene: TRBV5-1; CDR3nt: TGCGCCAGCAGCTTCGCCGGCAGGAACACTGAAGCTTTCTTT; CDR3aa: CASSFAGRNTEAFF
d_gene: NA; j_gene: TRBJ2-3; abundance: NA; v_gene: TRBV12-3/TRBV12-4; CDR3nt: TGTGCCAGCAGTTTTGCTTCGGGAGTTTCCACAGATACGCAGTATTTT; CDR3aa: CASSFASGVSTDTQYF
d_gene: TRBD2; j_gene: TRBJ2-7; abundance: NA; v_gene: TRBV20-1; CDR3nt: TGCAGTGCTCCCCGAATAGCGGGGGGACCCGTGGAGCAGTACTTC; CDR3aa: CSAPRIAGGPVEQYF
d_gene: NA; j_gene: TRBJ1-3; abundance: NA; v_gene: TRBV12-3/TRBV12-4; CDR3nt: TGTGCCAGCGGGGGGGGAAACACCATATATTTT; CDR3aa: CASGGGNTIYF
d_gene: NA; j_gene: TRBJ2-7; abundance: few; v_gene: TRBV4-3; CDR3nt: TGCGCCAGCAGCCAAGATCGTGGGAACCTTCTGTACTTC; CDR3aa: CASSQDRGNLLYF
d_gene: NA; j_gene: TRBJ1-2; abundance: few; v_gene: TRBV5-1; CDR3nt: TGCGCCAGCAGCCACCTAAAAAAAGACGGGAGCTATGGCTACACCTTC; CDR3aa: CASSHLKKDGSYGYTF
d_gene: TRBD1; j_gene: TRBJ1-2; abundance: NA; v_gene: TRBV28; CDR3nt: TGTGCCAGCAGTCTACGGGACAGCCCACTCTATGGCTACACCTTC; CDR3aa: CASSLRDSPLYGYTF
d_gene: TRBD1; j_gene: TRBJ2-5; abundance: NA; v_gene: TRBV20-1; CDR3nt: TGCAGTGCTAGCCGTGGGACAGGGGGAAGGGAGACCCAGTACTTC; CDR3aa: CSASRGTGGRETQYF
d_gene: NA; j_gene: TRBJ2-3; abundance: NA; v_gene: TRBV3-1; CDR3nt: TGTGCCAGCAGCCGATCTCATCGGACACAACTCACAGATACGCAGTATTTT; CDR3aa: CASSRSHRTQLTDTQYF
d_gene: NA; j_gene: TRBJ2-1; abundance: NA; v_gene: TRBV4-3; CDR3nt: TGCGCCAGCAGCGAGACAGCGGTCGGCGATGAGCAGTTCTTC; CDR3aa: CASSETAVGDEQFF
d_gene: NA; j_gene: TRBJ2-5; abundance: few; v_gene: TRBV4-3; CDR3nt: TGCGCCAGCAGCCTCGGACGCAGTCCAGCGACCCAGTACTTC; CDR3aa: CASSLGRSPATQYF
d_gene: TRBD2; j_gene: TRBJ2-7; abundance: few; v_gene: TRBV28; CDR3nt: TGTGCCAGCAGAACGGCCTCCCCTATCGGGCTAGCGGGGCATATCTACGAGCAGTACTTC; CDR3aa: CASRTASPIGLAGHIYEQYF
d_gene: TRBD1; j_gene: TRBJ2-3; abundance: NA; v_gene: TRBV18; CDR3nt: TGTGCCAGCTCACCACCGAACAGGGGGCTAGCAGATACGCAGTATTTT; CDR3aa: CASSPPNRGLADTQYF
d_gene: TRBD2; j_gene: TRBJ2-3; abundance: few; v_gene: TRBV5-4; CDR3nt: TGTGCCAGCAGCTTTACTAGCGGGGGGGCCAGAGATACGCAGTATTTT; CDR3aa: CASSFTSGGARDTQYF
d_gene: NA; j_gene: TRBJ2-7; abundance: few; v_gene: TRBV12-3/TRBV12-4; CDR3nt: TGTGCCAGCAGTTTAATGGGGACAAGCTACGAGCAGTACTTC; CDR3aa: CASSLMGTSYEQYF
d_gene: NA; j_gene: TRBJ1-1; abundance: few; v_gene: TRBV6-1; CDR3nt: TGTGCCAGCAGTGTTAGGACAGTGAACACTGAAGCTTTCTTT; CDR3aa: CASSVRTVNTEAFF
d_gene: NA; j_gene: TRBJ2-7; abundance: NA; v_gene: TRBV6-2/TRBV6-3; CDR3nt: TGTGCCAGCAGACCGGCACACCTCGCCTACGAGCAGTACTTC; CDR3aa: CASRPAHLAYEQYF
d_gene: NA; j_gene: TRBJ2-1; abundance: NA; v_gene: TRBV12-3/TRBV12-4; CDR3nt: TGTGCCAGCAGTTTACGCGAGGACGGGGTAGGAGGTTATGAGCAGTTCTTC; CDR3aa: CASSLREDGVGGYEQFF
d_gene: NA; j_gene: TRBJ1-4; abundance: NA; v_gene: TRBV20-1; CDR3nt: TGCAGTGCTATGAATGGGACCCAAGATGAAAAACTGTTTTTT; CDR3aa: CSAMNGTQDEKLFF
d_gene: NA; j_gene: TRBJ2-2; abundance: few; v_gene: TRBV9; CDR3nt: TGTGCCAGCAGCGTGTCAGGGTCTACCGGGGAGCTGTTTTTT; CDR3aa: CASSVSGSTGELFF
d_gene: TRBD1; j_gene: TRBJ2-7; abundance: few; v_gene: TRBV7-9; CDR3nt: TGTGCCAGCAGCTTAACCCCCGGACAGGGGGACGTGGGCGAGCAGTACTTC; CDR3aa: CASSLTPGQGDVGEQYF
d_gene: NA; j_gene: TRBJ1-5; abundance: NA; v_gene: TRBV28; CDR3nt: TGTGCCAGCAGCCAGACCCTCAATCAGCCCCAGCATTTT; CDR3aa: CASSQTLNQPQHF
d_gene: NA; j_gene: TRBJ1-1; abundance: few; v_gene: TRBV7-6; CDR3nt: TGTGCCAGCAGCCATACAGAGGGCGGTGAAGCTTTCTTT; CDR3aa: CASSHTEGGEAFF
d_gene: TRBD1; j_gene: TRBJ1-4; abundance: NA; v_gene: TRBV7-2; CDR3nt: TGTGCCAGCAGCAAAGGGGGCTTTAATGAAAAACTGTTTTTT; CDR3aa: CASSKGGFNEKLFF
d_gene: NA; j_gene: TRBJ2-2; abundance: NA; v_gene: TRBV7-9; CDR3nt: TGTGCCAGCAGCTTAGCCAGGGGGGTCACCGGGGAGCTGTTTTTT; CDR3aa: CASSLARGVTGELFF
d_gene: NA; j_gene: TRBJ2-5; abundance: few; v_gene: TRBV28; CDR3nt: TGTGCCAGCAGTTTCCCGTTGACAGGCCAAGAGACCCAGTACTTC; CDR3aa: CASSFPLTGQETQYF
d_gene: NA; j_gene: TRBJ1-1; abundance: NA; v_gene: TRBV20-1; CDR3nt: TGCAGTGCTAGAGATCAGGGCAAGGGCCTAGCTGAAGCTTTCTTT; CDR3aa: CSARDQGKGLAEAFF